This T cell receptor (beta chain) came from a study of cytomegalovirus exposure and HLA in healthy donors. Regarding donors, all were healthy bone marrow donors. Study-wide findings and caveats: In a later analysis, HLA-associated beta chains showed higher expansion and lower generation probabilities than comparable chains. Previously analyzed data showed that most TCR beta V segments were productive at a frequency of about 90% or about 30%.

PCR primers comprised 60 Vbeta and 13 Jbeta primers. The assay was immunoSEQ multiplex PCR, and TCRdb's table has in-frame clones only and misses some. The sample contains 200,000 or so clones, 81% of which appear only once. Regarding this clone: What it binds is not known.

The clonotype originates from a woman younger than 35 in good health and CMV-seropositive. The sample taken for sequencing was PBMCs.

The CDR3 region has the DNA TGCAGCTCTCAGGGAGGAGCCAAAAACATTCAGTACTTC. Translation: CSSQGGAKNIQYF. This rearrangement joins TRBV29-1 to TRBJ2-4, with D possibly matching TRBD2 (6 bases). The CDR3 sequence is 13 residues long. Germline CDR1 is SQVTM and CDR2 is ANQGSEA. The V gene lost 8 bases and the J gene lost 0 bases, with 11 bases spanning the gap.